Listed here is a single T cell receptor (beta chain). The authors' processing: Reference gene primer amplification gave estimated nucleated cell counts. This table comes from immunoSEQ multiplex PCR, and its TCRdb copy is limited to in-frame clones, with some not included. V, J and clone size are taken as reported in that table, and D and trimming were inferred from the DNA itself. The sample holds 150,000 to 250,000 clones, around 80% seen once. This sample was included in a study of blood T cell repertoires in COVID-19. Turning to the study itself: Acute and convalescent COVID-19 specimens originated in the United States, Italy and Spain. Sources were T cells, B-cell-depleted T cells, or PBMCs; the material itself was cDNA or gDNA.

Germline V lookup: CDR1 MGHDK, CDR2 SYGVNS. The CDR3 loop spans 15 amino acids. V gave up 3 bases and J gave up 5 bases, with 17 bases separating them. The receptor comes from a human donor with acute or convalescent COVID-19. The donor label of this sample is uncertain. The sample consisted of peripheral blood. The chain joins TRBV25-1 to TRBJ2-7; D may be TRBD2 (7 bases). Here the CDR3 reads CASSEGGAQRDEQYF. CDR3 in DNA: TGTGCCAGCAGTGAGGGGGGGGCACAGCGGGACGAGCAGTACTTC.